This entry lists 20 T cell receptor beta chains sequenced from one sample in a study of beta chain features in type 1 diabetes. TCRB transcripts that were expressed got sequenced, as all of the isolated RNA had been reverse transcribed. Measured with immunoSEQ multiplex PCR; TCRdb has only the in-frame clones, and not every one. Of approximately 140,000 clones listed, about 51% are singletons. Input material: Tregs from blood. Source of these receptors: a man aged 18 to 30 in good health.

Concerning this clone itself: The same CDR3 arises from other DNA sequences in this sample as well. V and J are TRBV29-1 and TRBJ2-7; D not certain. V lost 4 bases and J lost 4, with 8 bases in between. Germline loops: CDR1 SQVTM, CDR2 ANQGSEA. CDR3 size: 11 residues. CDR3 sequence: CSVVGQYEQYF. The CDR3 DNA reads TGCAGCGTTGTTGGGCAGTACGAGCAGTACTTC.

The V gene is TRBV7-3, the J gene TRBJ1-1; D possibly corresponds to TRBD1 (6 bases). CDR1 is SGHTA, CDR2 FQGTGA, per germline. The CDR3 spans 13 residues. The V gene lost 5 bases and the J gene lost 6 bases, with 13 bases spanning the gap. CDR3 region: CASSLGAHSEAFF. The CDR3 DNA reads TGTGCCAGCAGCCTGGGGGCGCACTCTGAAGCTTTCTTT.

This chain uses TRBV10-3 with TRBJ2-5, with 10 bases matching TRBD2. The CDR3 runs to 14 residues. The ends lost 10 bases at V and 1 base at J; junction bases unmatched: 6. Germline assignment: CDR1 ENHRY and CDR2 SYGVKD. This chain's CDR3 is CATQLAGTQETQYF. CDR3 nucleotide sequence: TGTGCCACGCAACTAGCGGGGACCCAAGAGACCCAGTACTTC.

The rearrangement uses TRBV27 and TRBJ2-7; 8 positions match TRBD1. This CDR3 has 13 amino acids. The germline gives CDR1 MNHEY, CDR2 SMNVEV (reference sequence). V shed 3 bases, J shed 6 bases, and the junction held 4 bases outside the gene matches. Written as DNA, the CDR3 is TGTGCCAGCAGTTTCTTCCAGGGGGCCGAGCAGTACTTC. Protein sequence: CASSFFQGAEQYF.

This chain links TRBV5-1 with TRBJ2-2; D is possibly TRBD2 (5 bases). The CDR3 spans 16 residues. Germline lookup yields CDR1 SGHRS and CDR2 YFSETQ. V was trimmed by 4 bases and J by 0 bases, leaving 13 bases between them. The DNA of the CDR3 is TGCGCCAGCAGCCCTCGCCGGGGTTCGAACACCGGGGAGCTGTTTTTT. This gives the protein CASSPRRGSNTGELFF.

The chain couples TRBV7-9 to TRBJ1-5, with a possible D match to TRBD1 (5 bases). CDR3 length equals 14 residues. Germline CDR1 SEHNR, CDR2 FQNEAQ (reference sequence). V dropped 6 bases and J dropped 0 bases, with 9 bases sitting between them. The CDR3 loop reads CASRSQDSNQPQHF. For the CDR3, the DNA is TGTGCCAGCAGGTCACAGGATAGCAATCAGCCCCAGCATTTT.

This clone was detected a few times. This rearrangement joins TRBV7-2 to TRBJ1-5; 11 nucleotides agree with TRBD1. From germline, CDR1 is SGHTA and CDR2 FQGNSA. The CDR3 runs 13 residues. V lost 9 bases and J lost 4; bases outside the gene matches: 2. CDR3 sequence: CASGTGGNQPQHF. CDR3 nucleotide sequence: TGTGCCAGTGGGACAGGGGGTAATCAGCCCCAGCATTTT.

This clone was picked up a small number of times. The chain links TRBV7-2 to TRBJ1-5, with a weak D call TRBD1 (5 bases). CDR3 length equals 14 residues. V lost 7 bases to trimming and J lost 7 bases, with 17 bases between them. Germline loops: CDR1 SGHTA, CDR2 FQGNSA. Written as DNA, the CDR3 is TGTGCCAGCACACAGGATGGAACTCTGCAGCCCCAGCATTTT. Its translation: CASTQDGTLQPQHF.

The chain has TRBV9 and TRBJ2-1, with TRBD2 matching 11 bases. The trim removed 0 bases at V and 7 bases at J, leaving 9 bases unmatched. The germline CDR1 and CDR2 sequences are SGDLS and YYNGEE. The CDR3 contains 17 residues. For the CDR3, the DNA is TGTGCCAGCAGCGTAGTTAGCGGGGGGGCTAGATGGAATGAGCAGTTCTTC. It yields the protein CASSVVSGGARWNEQFF.

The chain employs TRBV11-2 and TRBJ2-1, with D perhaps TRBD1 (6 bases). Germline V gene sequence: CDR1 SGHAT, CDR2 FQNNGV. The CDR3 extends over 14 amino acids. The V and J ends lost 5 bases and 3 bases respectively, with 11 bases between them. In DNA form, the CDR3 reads TGTGCCAGCAGCCGACGACAGGACTACAATGAGCAGTTCTTC. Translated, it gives CASSRRQDYNEQFF.

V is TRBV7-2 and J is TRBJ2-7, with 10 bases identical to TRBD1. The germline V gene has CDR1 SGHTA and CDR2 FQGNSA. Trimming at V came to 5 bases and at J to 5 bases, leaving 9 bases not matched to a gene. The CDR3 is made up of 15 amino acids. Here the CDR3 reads CASSAQTGGFNEQYF. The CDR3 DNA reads TGTGCCAGCAGCGCCCAGACAGGGGGCTTCAACGAGCAGTACTTC.

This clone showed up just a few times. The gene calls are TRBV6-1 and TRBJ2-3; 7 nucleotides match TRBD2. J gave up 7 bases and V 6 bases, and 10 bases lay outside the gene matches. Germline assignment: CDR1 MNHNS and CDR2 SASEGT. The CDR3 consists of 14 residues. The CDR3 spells CASRDYPGTNTQYF. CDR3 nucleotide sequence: TGTGCCAGCAGGGACTACCCTGGGACTAATACGCAGTATTTT.

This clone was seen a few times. CDR3 amino acids: CASSLQVWSNEQFF. CDR3 nucleotide sequence: TGTGCCAGCAGCTTACAGGTCTGGTCCAATGAGCAGTTCTTC. The genes are TRBV7-2 and TRBJ2-1; D gene unclear. With 2 bases removed from V and 6 bases from J, the gap between germline ends came to 11 bases. The CDR3 spans 14 residues. Germline V gives CDR1 SGHTA, CDR2 FQGNSA.

This CDR3 reads CASSMTVIGNTIYF. The CDR3 DNA sequence: TGTGCCAGCAGTATGACAGTAATTGGAAACACCATATATTTT. The rearrangement uses TRBV28 and TRBJ1-3; a weak D match, TRBD1 (5 bases). Germline V gives CDR1 MDHEN, CDR2 SYDVKM. This CDR3 spans 14 amino acids. The V end was cut by 5 bases, the J end by 3 bases, with 11 bases between.

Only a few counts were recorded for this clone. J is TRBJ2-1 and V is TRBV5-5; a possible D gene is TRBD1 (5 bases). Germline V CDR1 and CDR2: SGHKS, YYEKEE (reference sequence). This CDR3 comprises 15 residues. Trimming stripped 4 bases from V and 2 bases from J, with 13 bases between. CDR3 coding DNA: TGTGCCAGCAGCCCGCAGGGATTGCCCTACAATGAGCAGTTCTTC. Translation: CASSPQGLPYNEQFF.

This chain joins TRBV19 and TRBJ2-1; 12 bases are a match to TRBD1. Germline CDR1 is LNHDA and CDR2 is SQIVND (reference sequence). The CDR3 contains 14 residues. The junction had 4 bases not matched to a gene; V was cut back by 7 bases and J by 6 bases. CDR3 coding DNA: TGTGCCAGTAAGGGACAGGGGGCGGTCAATGAGCAGTTCTTC. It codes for CASKGQGAVNEQFF. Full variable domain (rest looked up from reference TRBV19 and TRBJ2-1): DGGITQSPKYLFRKEGQNVTLSCEQNLNHDAMYWYRQDPGQGLRLIYYSQIVNDFQKGDIAEGYSVSREKKESFPLTVTSAQKNPTAFYLCASKGQGAVNEQFFGPGTRLTVL.

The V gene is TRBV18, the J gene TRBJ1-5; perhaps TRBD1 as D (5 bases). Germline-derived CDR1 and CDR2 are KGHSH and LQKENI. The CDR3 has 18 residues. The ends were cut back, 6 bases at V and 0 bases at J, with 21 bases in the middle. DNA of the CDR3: TGTGCCAGCTCGCCTCTACCAACAGGCGCCTATAGCAATCAGCCCCAGCATTTT. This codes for CASSPLPTGAYSNQPQHF. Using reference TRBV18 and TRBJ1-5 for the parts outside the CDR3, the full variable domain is NAGVMQNPRHLVRRRGQEARLRCSPMKGHSHVYWYRQLPEEGLKFMVYLQKENIIDESGMPKERFSAEFPKEGPSILRIQQVVRGDSAAYFCASSPLPTGAYSNQPQHFGDGTRLSIL.

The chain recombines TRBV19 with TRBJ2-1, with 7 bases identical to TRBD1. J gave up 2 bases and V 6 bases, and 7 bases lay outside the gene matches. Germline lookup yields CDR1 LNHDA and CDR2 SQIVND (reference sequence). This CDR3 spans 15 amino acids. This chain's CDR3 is CASSRPGQTYNEQFF. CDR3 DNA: TGTGCCAGTAGCCGACCGGGACAGACCTACAATGAGCAGTTCTTC. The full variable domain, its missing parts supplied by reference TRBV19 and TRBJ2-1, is DGGITQSPKYLFRKEGQNVTLSCEQNLNHDAMYWYRQDPGQGLRLIYYSQIVNDFQKGDIAEGYSVSREKKESFPLTVTSAQKNPTAFYLCASSRPGQTYNEQFFGPGTRLTVL.

CDR3 amino acids: CASSYTTTGLSEQFF. In nucleotides, the CDR3 is TGTGCCAGCAGTTACACAACTACAGGATTGAGTGAGCAGTTCTTC. This rearrangement joins TRBV6-5 to TRBJ2-1, with D possibly TRBD1 on 5 matching bases. There are 15 residues in the CDR3. In germline, CDR1 is MNHEY, CDR2 SVGAGI. V was pared by 2 bases and J by 9 bases, with 17 bases between.

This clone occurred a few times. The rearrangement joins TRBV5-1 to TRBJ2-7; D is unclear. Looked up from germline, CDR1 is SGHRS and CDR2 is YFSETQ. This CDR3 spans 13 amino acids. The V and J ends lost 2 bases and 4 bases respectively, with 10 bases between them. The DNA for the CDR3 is TGCGCCAGCAGCTTTAACACCAATTACGAGCAGTACTTC. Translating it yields CASSFNTNYEQYF.